This T cell receptor (beta chain) was sequenced in a study of T cell repertoires in cytomegalovirus infection. The CDR3 spans 13 residues. V lost 6 bases, J lost 9 bases, and 15 bases lay in between. This clonotype was seen at least ten times. TCRdb re-derived calls from the reads in MiXCR, one entry per CDR3 protein. The sample shows hundreds of thousands of distinct CDR3 sequences, roughly 12% of them seen only once. This TCR was sampled from a human donor in good health (CMV status not recorded). Some clones in this sample may be carry-over from other donors' samples. What was sequenced was PBMCs. The chain has TRBV12-3 or TRBV12-4 and TRBJ2-1; possibly TRBD1 for D (6 bases). The DNA of the CDR3 is TGTGCCAGCAGACTAAACAGGGTCACTGAGCAGTTCTTC. It encodes CASRLNRVTEQFF.